One sample yielded the 32 T cell receptor beta chains listed below, sequenced in a study of PD-L1 blockade in urothelial cancer. The assay was immunoSEQ multiplex PCR, and TCRdb's table has in-frame clones only and misses some. The sample yields tens of thousands of clones, roughly nine tenths seen once. Time point specified: pretreatment peripheral blood. The starting material was PBMCs, obtained around atezolizumab (anti-PD-L1) treatment. The source is a woman aged 55-70 years with urothelial cancer.

The chain joins TRBV4-1 to TRBJ2-7; 12 positions agree with TRBD2. The germline V gene has CDR1 MGHRA and CDR2 YSYEKL. The CDR3 covers 17 residues. Trimming removed 1 base from V and 6 bases from J; junction bases left unmatched: 10. CDR3 coding DNA: TGCGCCAGCAGCCAAGTAGGGCTAGCGGGAGGGTCTGCCGAGCAGTACTTC. It translates to CASSQVGLAGGSAEQYF.

The gene calls are TRBV9 and TRBJ2-7, with TRBD2 matching over 12 bases. Trimming cost V 3 bases and J 1 base; bases outside gene matches: 2. This CDR3 region has 15 residues. Germline V gives CDR1 SGDLS, CDR2 YYNGEE. The CDR3 DNA reads TGTGCCAGCAGCGCCCTAGCGGGGGGGTCCTACGAGCAGTACTTC. Translated, it gives CASSALAGGSYEQYF.

This chain uses TRBV4-3 with TRBJ1-1, with TRBD1 matching over 8 bases. Unmatched junction bases numbered 5, after V lost 0 bases and J lost 5 bases. The CDR3 covers 15 residues. Looked up from germline, CDR1 is LGHNA and CDR2 is YSLEER. In DNA, the CDR3 is TGCGCCAGCAGCCAAGAGGACAGGGAGGGTACTGAAGCTTTCTTT. The encoded protein is CASSQEDREGTEAFF.

V is TRBV10-3 and J is TRBJ1-1; 7 bases match TRBD1. Germline V gene sequence: CDR1 ENHRY, CDR2 SYGVKD. The CDR3 spans 14 residues. V lost 10 bases, J lost 0 bases, and 8 bases stayed unmatched. The CDR3 here is CASGPTGVNTEAFF. CDR3 nucleotides: TGTGCCAGCGGCCCCACAGGGGTGAACACTGAAGCTTTCTTT.

The CDR3 DNA sequence: TGTGCCATCAGTACTAGGGTCGCGGATGAGCAGTTCTTC. It yields the protein CAISTRVADEQFF. The V and J genes are TRBV10-3 and TRBJ2-1; D is perhaps TRBD2 (5 bases). The CDR3 consists of 13 residues. The V gene lost 5 bases and the J gene lost 8 bases, with 13 bases spanning the gap. Per the germline V gene, CDR1 is ENHRY and CDR2 is SYGVKD.

V and J are TRBV9 and TRBJ2-1, with D maybe TRBD1 (5 bases). Germline CDR1 and CDR2: SGDLS and YYNGEE. This CDR3 is built from 15 residues. Trimming shortened V by 0 bases and J by 9 bases, and 16 bases separated the two germline ends. CDR3 DNA sequence: TGTGCCAGCAGCGTAGGCAGGGTCGCCTTCGGTGAGCAGTTCTTC. It is translated as CASSVGRVAFGEQFF.

The J gene is TRBJ2-3, the V gene TRBV5-1, with TRBD1 as a possible D gene (6 bases). The CDR3 totals 14 residues. V gave up 5 bases and J gave up 0 bases, with 10 bases separating them. Germline lookup yields CDR1 SGHRS and CDR2 YFSETQ. CDR3: CASSRGQSTDTQYF. The CDR3 DNA follows: TGCGCCAGCAGTCGAGGACAGAGCACAGATACGCAGTATTTT.

There are many counts of this clone. This chain uses TRBV27 with TRBJ2-1; perhaps TRBD2 as D (6 bases). The CDR3 is 14 residues long. The germline V gene has CDR1 MNHEY and CDR2 SMNVEV (reference sequence). Trimming pared 3 bases from V and 4 bases from J, leaving 10 bases between. The CDR3 loop is CASSLAGLYNEQFF. The CDR3 region has the DNA TGTGCCAGCAGTTTGGCGGGACTTTACAATGAGCAGTTCTTC.

The rearrangement joins TRBV5-4 to TRBJ2-7; TRBD1 matches at 9 bases. This CDR3 is 13 amino acids long. V trimming: 2 bases; J trimming: 4 bases; junction bases outside the gene matches: 1. The germline V gene has CDR1 SGHNT and CDR2 YYREEE (reference sequence). The CDR3 spells CASSLQGAYEQYF. Here the CDR3 DNA reads TGTGCCAGCAGCTTACAGGGGGCGTACGAGCAGTACTTC. Based on the CDR3 plus reference TRBV5-4 and TRBJ2-7, the full variable domain is ETGVTQSPTHLIKTRGQQVTLRCSSQSGHNTVSWYQQALGQGPQFIFQYYREEENGRGNFPPRFSGLQFPNYSSELNVNALELDDSALYLCASSLQGAYEQYFGPGTRLTVT.

The V call is TRBV9, the J call TRBJ2-1, with TRBD2 as a possible D gene (5 bases). The CDR3 length is 12 residues. The V gene's germline CDR1 is SGDLS and CDR2 YYNGEE. With 4 bases removed from V and 8 bases from J, the gap between germline ends came to 10 bases. The CDR3 coding sequence is TGTGCCAGCAGCCTAAACGGGGATGAGCAGTTCTTC. Translating gives CASSLNGDEQFF.

The rearrangement uses TRBV11-2 and TRBJ1-2; D call uncertain. Trimming stripped 0 bases from V and 8 bases from J, with 13 bases between. CDR1 is SGHAT, CDR2 FQNNGV, per germline. This CDR3 has 14 amino acids. CDR3 residues: CASSLEVAAGGYTF. CDR3 nucleotides: TGTGCCAGCAGCTTAGAAGTGGCTGCGGGCGGCTACACCTTC.

This clone was seen only a few times. The rearrangement uses TRBV10-2 and TRBJ2-7; D might be TRBD2 (6 bases). Trimming cost V 2 bases and J 8 bases, with 10 bases left between them. The CDR3 sequence is 12 residues long. The germline V gene encodes CDR1 WSHSY and CDR2 SAAADI. The CDR3, as DNA: TGCGCCAGCAGTGAGGTGCGGGGACAGCAGTACTTC. It codes for CASSEVRGQQYF.

CDR3 amino acids: CASSQDRAAGGIYGYTF. The CDR3 DNA sequence: TGCGCCAGCAGCCAAGATCGGGCAGCAGGGGGAATTTATGGCTACACCTTC. V usage is TRBV4-3 and J usage is TRBJ1-2; 7 nucleotides align to TRBD1. V shed 0 bases and J 5 bases; nucleotides not matched to a gene: 12. Germline V CDR1 and CDR2: LGHNA, YSLEER. The CDR3 is made up of 17 amino acids.

The genes are TRBV5-4 and TRBJ2-1; D is possibly TRBD1 (7 bases). This CDR3 has 14 residues. V was trimmed by 0 bases and J by 8 bases, leaving 12 bases between them. The V gene's germline CDR1 is SGHNT and CDR2 YYREEE (reference sequence). As DNA, the CDR3 is TGTGCCAGCAGCTTGGGCGGGACAGCCTATGAGCAGTTCTTC. Amino acid sequence: CASSLGGTAYEQFF.

This chain links TRBV4-3 with TRBJ1-2; D is unclear. The CDR3 has 14 residues. V lost 2 bases, J lost 5 bases, and 12 bases lay in between. CDR1 LGHNA and CDR2 YSLEER come from the germline V gene. The CDR3 here is CASSQTRKDYGYTF. CDR3 in DNA: TGCGCCAGCAGCCAAACCAGGAAGGATTATGGCTACACCTTC.

This clone has more than one count but fewer than ten. CDR3 bases: TGTGCCAGCAGCAGCGGACAGTTGAACACTGAAGCTTTCTTT. It encodes CASSSGQLNTEAFF. The rearrangement joins TRBV7-8 to TRBJ1-1; TRBD1 is a possible D gene (6 bases). With 5 bases removed from V and 0 bases from J, the gap between germline ends came to 10 bases. Germline V gene sequence: CDR1 SGHVS, CDR2 FQNEAQ. The CDR3 length is 14 residues.

V is TRBV29-1 and J is TRBJ2-1, with unresolved D. The germline V gene encodes CDR1 SQVTM and CDR2 ANQGSEA. CDR3 length: 13 residues. The V and J ends lost 2 bases and 4 bases respectively, with 9 bases between them. As DNA, the CDR3 is TGCAGCGTTGAAAATCATAGTTACAATGAGCAGTTCTTC. Protein: CSVENHSYNEQFF.

The CDR3 sequence: CASSYSRGSSNQPQHF. CDR3 DNA sequence: TGTGCCAGCAGTTACTCAAGGGGGAGTAGCAATCAGCCCCAGCATTTT. The chain employs TRBV6-6 and TRBJ1-5; D possibly corresponds to TRBD1 (6 bases). The CDR3 length is 16 residues. V lost 0 bases, J lost 0 bases, and 9 bases lay in between. Germline V lookup: CDR1 MNHNY, CDR2 SVGAGI (reference sequence).

The chain couples TRBV7-2 to TRBJ2-3; D might be TRBD2 (6 bases). CDR1 and CDR2 from the germline V gene are SGHTA and FQGNSA. Trimming cost V 5 bases and J 0 bases, with 12 bases left between them. This CDR3 region has 15 residues. The CDR3 reads CASSVLAGSTDTQYF. As DNA, the CDR3 is TGTGCCAGCAGCGTCCTTGCGGGGAGCACAGATACGCAGTATTTT.

The chain combines TRBV7-6 with TRBJ1-1, with a possible D match to TRBD1 (5 bases). Germline-derived CDR1 and CDR2 are SGHVS and FNYEAQ. The CDR3 sequence is 14 residues long. Trimming took 0 bases from V and 2 from J, leaving 7 bases between them. CDR3 loop: CASSLAGGNTEAFF. The CDR3 DNA reads TGTGCCAGCAGCTTAGCGGGGGGTAACACTGAAGCTTTCTTT.

This sequence joins TRBV5-4 and TRBJ2-1; TRBD2 matches at 11 bases. This CDR3 has 20 amino acids. CDR1 is SGHNT and CDR2 is YYREEE in the germline V gene (reference sequence). With 0 bases clipped from V and 0 bases from J, the junction kept 11 bases outside the gene matches. The CDR3 here is CASSLAIGLAGRSSYNEQFF. CDR3 sequence (DNA): TGTGCCAGCAGCTTGGCCATTGGACTAGCGGGCCGAAGCTCCTACAATGAGCAGTTCTTC.

The chain recombines TRBV19 with TRBJ2-7, with TRBD2 matching 9 bases. The V gene's germline CDR1 is LNHDA and CDR2 SQIVND (reference sequence). Trimming took 3 bases from V and 4 from J; bases not matched to a gene: 10. CDR3 length equals 16 residues. For the CDR3, the DNA is TGTGCCAGTAGTATCAATAGGAATAGCGGGGGTTACGAGCAGTACTTC. The encoded protein is CASSINRNSGGYEQYF.

In nucleotides, the CDR3 is TGTGCCAGCTCACCGTTGGCGGGCTTTGACAAAAACATTCAGTACTTC. Translation gives CASSPLAGFDKNIQYF. The V gene is TRBV18, the J gene TRBJ2-4, with D perhaps TRBD2 (5 bases). The CDR3 has 16 amino acids. The V end lost 3 bases, the J end lost 3 bases, and 15 bases lay between the germline ends. CDR1 and CDR2 (germline): KGHSH, LQKENI.

The CDR3 DNA reads TGTGCCAGCAGGCCTCCGGGGATTTCCACAGATACGCAGTATTTT. Protein: CASRPPGISTDTQYF. This chain links TRBV7-2 with TRBJ2-3, with D possibly matching TRBD2 (5 bases). The V end lost 6 bases, the J end lost 2 bases, and 15 bases lay between the germline ends. Germline lookup yields CDR1 SGHTA and CDR2 FQGNSA. The CDR3 is made up of 15 amino acids.

The chain uses TRBV6-5 and TRBJ1-3; a weak D match, TRBD1 (5 bases). Deletions cut 2 bases from V and 4 bases from J, with 12 bases between. This CDR3 has 15 residues. Germline V gene lookup returns CDR1 MNHEY and CDR2 SVGAGI. The CDR3 loop reads CASSYDSRWGNTIYF. CDR3 coding DNA: TGTGCCAGCAGTTACGACAGCCGGTGGGGAAACACCATATATTTT.

The J gene is TRBJ1-5, the V gene TRBV27; D may be TRBD1 (5 bases). Germline-derived CDR1 and CDR2 are MNHEY and SMNVEV (reference sequence). V gave up 3 bases and J gave up 3 bases, with 9 bases separating them. CDR3 length: 14 residues. The CDR3 bases are TGTGCCAGCAGTTTGGGGGGTTTCAATCAGCCCCAGCATTTT. Protein: CASSLGGFNQPQHF.

The chain recombines TRBV20-1 with TRBJ1-4; D is unclear. The V and J ends lost 3 bases and 8 bases respectively, with 7 bases between them. Per germline, CDR1 DFQATT and CDR2 SNEGSKA (reference sequence). The CDR3 is 11 residues long. DNA of the CDR3: TGCAGTGCTAGTTACACGGAAAAACTGTTTTTT. It is translated as CSASYTEKLFF.

The CDR3 reads CASSPEVRRGELFF. The CDR3 bases are TGTGCCAGCAGCCCGGAGGTCCGCCGAGGGGAGCTGTTTTTT. The J gene is TRBJ2-2, the V gene TRBV9; a weak D match, TRBD2 (5 bases). The germline V gene has CDR1 SGDLS and CDR2 YYNGEE. The CDR3 runs 14 residues. Between the trimmed V and J ends, which lost 4 bases and 8 bases, there was a span of 15 bases.

The chain employs TRBV7-8 and TRBJ2-2, with a tentative D call TRBD2 (5 bases). V dropped 1 base and J dropped 4 bases, with 13 bases sitting between them. Looked up from germline, CDR1 is SGHVS and CDR2 is FQNEAQ. The CDR3 contains 16 residues. This CDR3 is CASSLDVGIFTGELFF. In nucleotides, the CDR3 is TGTGCCAGCAGCTTAGATGTCGGGATCTTCACCGGGGAGCTGTTTTTT.

This chain joins TRBV14 and TRBJ2-7, with TRBD1 matching over 9 bases. This CDR3 region has 16 residues. CDR1 and CDR2 (germline): SGHDN, FVKESK. V trimming: 3 bases; J trimming: 3 bases; junction bases outside the gene matches: 9. CDR3 protein: CASSQLRGTGNYEQYF. CDR3 nucleotides: TGTGCCAGCAGCCAGCTACGGGGGACAGGGAACTACGAGCAGTACTTC.

This clone has only one observation. The rearrangement uses TRBV7-9 and TRBJ2-3, with a possible D match to TRBD1 (6 bases). The germline V and J ends were trimmed by 0 bases and 5 bases, with 12 bases remaining between them. The CDR3 spans 15 residues. The germline V gene encodes CDR1 SEHNR and CDR2 FQNEAQ (reference sequence). CDR3 loop: CASSLAGGQVDTQYF. CDR3 nucleotides: TGTGCCAGCAGCTTAGCAGGGGGTCAGGTAGATACGCAGTATTTT.

V gene TRBV5-4 combines with J gene TRBJ2-7; 7 bases align to TRBD1. The CDR3 is 14 amino acids. Germline CDR1 is SGHNT and CDR2 is YYREEE (reference sequence). The V gene end was trimmed by 4 bases and the J gene end by 2 bases; junction bases not matched to a gene: 6. CDR3 sequence reads: CASSTDRVPYEQYF. The CDR3 region has the DNA TGTGCCAGCAGCACCGACAGGGTACCCTACGAGCAGTACTTC.